This is a list of T cell receptor beta chains from one sample in a study of blood T cell repertoires in COVID-19. The protocol was immunoSEQ multiplex PCR, while the TCRdb copy is restricted to in-frame clones and leaves out a portion. The sample records under 150,000 clones, around 85% being singletons. Material for sequencing was peripheral blood. The receptors were gathered from a man aged 50 to 60 with acute or convalescent COVID-19. Both conserved end residues are part of each CDR3. The D gene is left open where the match is weak. Rows give clone size only sometimes, using once, few, many, or a class for an expanded clone.

CDR3 protein: CASSQRLQMNTEAFF; CDR3 DNA: TGTGCCAGCAGCCAAAGACTTCAGATGAACACTGAAGCTTTCTTT; J gene: TRBJ1-1; V gene: TRBV4-2; D gene: .; clone size: .
CDR3 protein: CASSLATGPRGPQHF; CDR3 DNA: TGTGCCAGCAGCTTGGCGACAGGGCCCAGGGGGCCCCAGCATTTT; J gene: TRBJ1-5; V gene: TRBV5-6; D gene: TRBD1; clone size: .
CDR3 protein: CASSQKGLPRELFF; CDR3 DNA: TGTGCCAGCAGCCAGAAGGGACTGCCCAGGGAGCTGTTTTTT; J gene: TRBJ2-2; V gene: TRBV3-1/TRBV3-2; D gene: .; clone size: .
CDR3 protein: CASSRVDTEAFF; CDR3 DNA: TGTGCCAGTAGTCGTGTCGACACTGAAGCTTTCTTT; J gene: TRBJ1-1; V gene: TRBV19; D gene: .; clone size: .
CDR3 protein: CASSQDRPGHPNTEAFF; CDR3 DNA: TGTGCCAGCAGCCAAGATCGGCCTGGACACCCGAACACTGAAGCTTTCTTT; J gene: TRBJ1-1; V gene: TRBV14; D gene: .; clone size: .
CDR3 protein: CASTHPGVNEQYF; CDR3 DNA: TGCGCCAGCACTCATCCGGGGGTTAACGAGCAGTACTTC; J gene: TRBJ2-7; V gene: TRBV5-1; D gene: .; clone size: once
CDR3 protein: CASGRTPGQHHTEAFF; CDR3 DNA: TGTGCTAGTGGTAGGACGCCAGGACAGCACCACACTGAAGCTTTCTTT; J gene: TRBJ1-1; V gene: TRBV12-5; D gene: .; clone size: .
CDR3 protein: CASSWGQAPAEAFF; CDR3 DNA: TGTGCCAGCAGCTGGGGACAGGCTCCGGCTGAAGCTTTCTTT; J gene: TRBJ1-1; V gene: TRBV5-8; D gene: TRBD1; clone size: .
CDR3 protein: CASSLRRVTGELFF; CDR3 DNA: TGTGCCAGCAGTCTGAGGCGGGTCACCGGGGAGCTGTTTTTT; J gene: TRBJ2-2; V gene: TRBV6-5; D gene: .; clone size: .
CDR3 protein: CASSQGEGVGTSLNIQYF; CDR3 DNA: TGCGCCAGCAGCCAAGGCGAAGGAGTGGGGACTAGCTTAAACATTCAGTACTTC; J gene: TRBJ2-4; V gene: TRBV4-1; D gene: TRBD2; clone size: .
CDR3 protein: CASSARQGAQAYEQYF; CDR3 DNA: TGTGCCAGCAGTGCTCGACAGGGGGCGCAGGCCTACGAGCAGTACTTC; J gene: TRBJ2-7; V gene: TRBV6-1; D gene: TRBD1; clone size: .
CDR3 protein: CASGLVIGTGAEAFF; CDR3 DNA: TGTGCTAGTGGTTTGGTTATCGGGACAGGGGCTGAAGCTTTCTTT; J gene: TRBJ1-1; V gene: TRBV12-5; D gene: TRBD1; clone size: .
CDR3 protein: CASSRSDTQYF; CDR3 DNA: TGTGCCAGCAGCCGTTCAGATACGCAGTATTTT; J gene: TRBJ2-3; V gene: TRBV7-9; D gene: .; clone size: few
CDR3 protein: CASSHGGDGYTF; CDR3 DNA: TGTGCCAGCAGCCATGGCGGGGATGGCTACACCTTC; J gene: TRBJ1-2; V gene: TRBV3-1/TRBV3-2; D gene: .; clone size: once
CDR3 protein: CATNYLRTGFYEQYF; CDR3 DNA: TGTGCCACCAACTACCTCCGGACAGGATTTTACGAGCAGTACTTC; J gene: TRBJ2-7; V gene: TRBV6-5; D gene: TRBD1; clone size: .
CDR3 protein: CASSPRQGAAGANVLTF; CDR3 DNA: TGTGCCAGCAGCCCAAGACAGGGGGCAGCTGGGGCCAACGTCCTGACTTTC; J gene: TRBJ2-6; V gene: TRBV7-2; D gene: TRBD1; clone size: .
CDR3 protein: CATGTGSNYGYTF; CDR3 DNA: TGTGCTACAGGGACAGGATCTAACTATGGCTACACCTTC; J gene: TRBJ1-2; V gene: TRBV12-5; D gene: TRBD1; clone size: .
CDR3 protein: CASSLGGQLQETQYF; CDR3 DNA: TGCGCCAGCAGCTTGGGGGGACAGCTTCAAGAGACCCAGTACTTC; J gene: TRBJ2-5; V gene: TRBV5-1; D gene: TRBD1; clone size: .
CDR3 protein: CASSQYRGSARETQYF; CDR3 DNA: TGTGCCAGCAGCCAATACCGGGGTTCGGCCCGGGAGACCCAGTACTTC; J gene: TRBJ2-5; V gene: TRBV3-1/TRBV3-2; D gene: .; clone size: .
CDR3 protein: CASSEHLDTIYF; CDR3 DNA: TGTGCCAGCAGTGAGCACTTGGACACCATATATTTT; J gene: TRBJ1-3; V gene: TRBV25-1; D gene: .; clone size: .
CDR3 protein: CASSFHAGVEANEKLFF; CDR3 DNA: TGTGCCAGTAGTTTCCACGCAGGGGTTGAAGCTAATGAAAAACTGTTTTTT; J gene: TRBJ1-4; V gene: TRBV19; D gene: .; clone size: .
CDR3 protein: CASSSPGQPGEQYF; CDR3 DNA: TGTGCCAGCAGCTCTCCGGGACAGCCAGGGGAGCAGTACTTC; J gene: TRBJ2-7; V gene: TRBV7-9; D gene: TRBD1; clone size: .
CDR3 protein: CASSQETANQPQHF; CDR3 DNA: TGCGCCAGCAGCCAAGAAACAGCCAATCAGCCCCAGCATTTT; J gene: TRBJ1-5; V gene: TRBV4-1; D gene: .; clone size: .
CDR3 protein: CASRGLAGGHLGNEQFF; CDR3 DNA: TGTGCCAGCAGGGGACTAGCGGGGGGCCATCTTGGGAATGAGCAGTTCTTC; J gene: TRBJ2-1; V gene: TRBV2; D gene: TRBD2; clone size: .
CDR3 protein: CASRGTGSNYGYTF; CDR3 DNA: TGTGCCAGCAGGGGGACAGGTAGTAACTATGGCTACACCTTC; J gene: TRBJ1-2; V gene: TRBV9; D gene: TRBD1; clone size: .
CDR3 protein: CASSLTGSGYGYTF; CDR3 DNA: TGTGCCAGCAGCTTAACTGGCAGTGGCTATGGCTACACCTTC; J gene: TRBJ1-2; V gene: TRBV7-3; D gene: .; clone size: .
CDR3 protein: CASSFLTPGTGNNEQYF; CDR3 DNA: TGTGCCAGCAGTTTCCTAACCCCCGGGACAGGGAACAACGAGCAGTACTTC; J gene: TRBJ2-7; V gene: TRBV28; D gene: TRBD1; clone size: .
CDR3 protein: CASSERRDRGIHEQYF; CDR3 DNA: TGTGCCAGCAGTGAAAGAAGGGACAGGGGGATCCACGAGCAGTACTTC; J gene: TRBJ2-7; V gene: TRBV6-1; D gene: TRBD1; clone size: .
CDR3 protein: CASSYGTTTNEKLFF; CDR3 DNA: TGTGCCAGCAGTTACGGGACTACAACTAATGAAAAACTGTTTTTT; J gene: TRBJ1-4; V gene: TRBV6-5; D gene: .; clone size: .
CDR3 protein: CASSLELAHRNTGELFF; CDR3 DNA: TGCGCCAGCAGCTTGGAACTAGCGCATAGGAACACCGGGGAGCTGTTTTTT; J gene: TRBJ2-2; V gene: TRBV5-1; D gene: TRBD2; clone size: .
CDR3 protein: CASSLDRGRPLHF; CDR3 DNA: TGTGCCAGCAGCTTGGACAGGGGGCGTCCCCTCCACTTT; J gene: TRBJ1-6; V gene: TRBV11-2; D gene: TRBD1; clone size: .
CDR3 protein: CASSRTGGTIQYF; CDR3 DNA: TGTGCCAGCAGCCGGACAGGGGGGACCATTCAGTACTTC; J gene: TRBJ2-4; V gene: TRBV5-6; D gene: TRBD1; clone size: .
CDR3 protein: CASSYDSSDYGYTF; CDR3 DNA: TGTGCCAGCAGTTACGACAGTTCCGACTATGGCTACACCTTC; J gene: TRBJ1-2; V gene: TRBV6-5; D gene: .; clone size: .
CDR3 protein: CASSLDRNYGYTF; CDR3 DNA: TGTGCCAGCAGCCTTGACAGGAACTATGGCTACACCTTC; J gene: TRBJ1-2; V gene: TRBV5-4; D gene: .; clone size: .
CDR3 protein: CASSIYGTGGRRPLHF; CDR3 DNA: TGTGCCAGCAGTATTTACGGGACAGGTGGTCGGCGACCCCTCCACTTT; J gene: TRBJ1-6; V gene: TRBV2; D gene: TRBD1; clone size: .
CDR3 protein: CASSVVDRNTEAFF; CDR3 DNA: TGTGCCAGCAGCGTAGTTGACAGGAACACTGAAGCTTTCTTT; J gene: TRBJ1-1; V gene: TRBV6-5; D gene: .; clone size: .
CDR3 protein: CASRGPSGGQPQYF; CDR3 DNA: TGTGCCAGCAGGGGACCGTCCGGGGGGCAGCCCCAGTATTTT; J gene: TRBJ2-3; V gene: TRBV28; D gene: .; clone size: once
CDR3 protein: CAWSAHEGLLYGYTF; CDR3 DNA: TGTGCCTGGAGTGCCCACGAGGGACTCCTTTATGGCTACACCTTC; J gene: TRBJ1-2; V gene: TRBV30; D gene: .; clone size: .
CDR3 protein: CASSRQQSNYGYTF; CDR3 DNA: TGTGCCAGCAGTCGACAGCAGTCTAACTATGGCTACACCTTC; J gene: TRBJ1-2; V gene: TRBV28; D gene: .; clone size: .
CDR3 protein: CASRPTSGALYNEQFF; CDR3 DNA: TGTGCCAGCCGCCCGACTAGCGGGGCACTCTACAATGAGCAGTTCTTC; J gene: TRBJ2-1; V gene: TRBV11-2; D gene: TRBD2; clone size: .
CDR3 protein: CASSPAGFTEAFF; CDR3 DNA: TGTGCCAGCAGCCCCGCGGGGTTCACTGAAGCTTTCTTT; J gene: TRBJ1-1; V gene: TRBV7-7; D gene: .; clone size: .
CDR3 protein: CASSESGGGPQHF; CDR3 DNA: TGTGCCAGCAGCGAGTCTGGGGGCGGGCCCCAGCATTTT; J gene: TRBJ1-5; V gene: TRBV6-5; D gene: .; clone size: few
CDR3 protein: CSVSEGGIGNTIYF; CDR3 DNA: TGCAGCGTTTCTGAAGGGGGAATTGGAAACACCATATATTTT; J gene: TRBJ1-3; V gene: TRBV29-1; D gene: .; clone size: .
CDR3 protein: CASSHLSQRGGTGELFF; CDR3 DNA: TGCGCCAGCAGCCACCTGAGCCAGCGGGGGGGTACCGGGGAGCTGTTTTTT; J gene: TRBJ2-2; V gene: TRBV4-1; D gene: TRBD2; clone size: .
CDR3 protein: CASSPGGGLAGELFF; CDR3 DNA: TGTGCCAGCAGTCCAGGGGGCGGTTTAGCCGGGGAGCTGTTTTTT; J gene: TRBJ2-2; V gene: TRBV2; D gene: TRBD1; clone size: .
CDR3 protein: CASSYSWTGSRAF; CDR3 DNA: TGTGCCAGCAGTTACTCTTGGACAGGTTCGCGCGCCTTC; J gene: TRBJ1-2; V gene: TRBV6-5; D gene: TRBD1; clone size: .
CDR3 protein: CASSQGPGQGSNTEAFF; CDR3 DNA: TGCGCCAGCAGCCAAGGACCGGGACAGGGTTCGAACACTGAAGCTTTCTTT; J gene: TRBJ1-1; V gene: TRBV4-1; D gene: TRBD1; clone size: .
CDR3 protein: CASNKQGANTEAFF; CDR3 DNA: TGTGCCAGCAACAAACAGGGGGCAAACACTGAAGCTTTCTTT; J gene: TRBJ1-1; V gene: TRBV27; D gene: TRBD1; clone size: .
CDR3 protein: CASSQGGSGRSYEQYF; CDR3 DNA: TGCGCCAGCAGCCAGGGGGGATCCGGACGGTCCTACGAGCAGTACTTC; J gene: TRBJ2-7; V gene: TRBV4-1; D gene: .; clone size: .
CDR3 protein: CASSFTVTEAFF; CDR3 DNA: TGTGCCAGCAGTTTTACAGTCACTGAAGCTTTCTTT; J gene: TRBJ1-1; V gene: TRBV28; D gene: .; clone size: .
CDR3 protein: CASSSWGTGRAYEQYF; CDR3 DNA: TGTGCCAGCAGCTCCTGGGGGACAGGGAGGGCCTACGAGCAGTACTTC; J gene: TRBJ2-7; V gene: TRBV5-6; D gene: TRBD1; clone size: .
CDR3 protein: CASSSDGWRDTGELFF; CDR3 DNA: TGCGCCAGCAGCTCAGACGGGTGGAGGGACACCGGGGAGCTGTTTTTT; J gene: TRBJ2-2; V gene: TRBV5-1; D gene: .; clone size: .
CDR3 protein: CASSSATNPGQGRGYTF; CDR3 DNA: TGTGCCAGCAGTTCTGCCACGAACCCGGGACAGGGTCGGGGCTACACCTTC; J gene: TRBJ1-2; V gene: TRBV27; D gene: TRBD1; clone size: .
CDR3 protein: CASSAGLKADPNTGELFF; CDR3 DNA: TGCGCCAGCAGCGCGGGCCTAAAAGCGGATCCGAACACCGGGGAGCTGTTTTTT; J gene: TRBJ2-2; V gene: TRBV5-1; D gene: .; clone size: .
CDR3 protein: CASSYSRTGLYEQYF; CDR3 DNA: TGTGCCAGCAGTTACTCCCGGACAGGGCTCTACGAGCAGTACTTC; J gene: TRBJ2-7; V gene: TRBV6-5; D gene: TRBD1; clone size: .